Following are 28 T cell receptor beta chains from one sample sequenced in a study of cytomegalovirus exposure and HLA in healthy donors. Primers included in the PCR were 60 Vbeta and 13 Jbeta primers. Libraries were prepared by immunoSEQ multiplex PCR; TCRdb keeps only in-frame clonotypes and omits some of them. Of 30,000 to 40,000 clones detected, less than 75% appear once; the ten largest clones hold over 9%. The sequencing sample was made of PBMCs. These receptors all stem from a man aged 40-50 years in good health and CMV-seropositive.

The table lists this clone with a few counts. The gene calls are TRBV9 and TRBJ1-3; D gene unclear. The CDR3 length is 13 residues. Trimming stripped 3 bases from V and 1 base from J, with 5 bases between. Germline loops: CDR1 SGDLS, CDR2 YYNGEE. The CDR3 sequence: CASSGASGNTIYF. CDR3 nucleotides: TGTGCCAGCAGCGGTGCGTCTGGAAACACCATATATTTT.

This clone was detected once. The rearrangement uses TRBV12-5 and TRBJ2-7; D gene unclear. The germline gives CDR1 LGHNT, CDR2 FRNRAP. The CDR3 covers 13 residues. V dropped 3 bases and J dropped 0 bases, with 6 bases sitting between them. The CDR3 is CASGFESSYEQYF. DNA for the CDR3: TGTGCTAGTGGTTTCGAGAGCTCCTACGAGCAGTACTTC.

The CDR3 reads CAWTSGRDRGSYEQYF. CDR3 nucleotide sequence: TGTGCCTGGACCAGCGGCCGGGACAGGGGGTCCTACGAGCAGTACTTC. The chain recombines TRBV30 with TRBJ2-7; 11 bases are shared with TRBD1. The germline gives CDR1 GTSNPN, CDR2 SVGIG (reference sequence). Trimming removed 4 bases from V and 1 base from J; junction bases left unmatched: 9. The CDR3 length is 16 residues.

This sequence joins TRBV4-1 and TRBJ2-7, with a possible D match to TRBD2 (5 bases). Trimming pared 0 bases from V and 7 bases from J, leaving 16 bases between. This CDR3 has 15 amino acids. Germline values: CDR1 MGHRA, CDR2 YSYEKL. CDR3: CASSQDRENLWEQYF. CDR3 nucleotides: TGCGCCAGCAGCCAAGATCGGGAAAACCTCTGGGAGCAGTACTTC.

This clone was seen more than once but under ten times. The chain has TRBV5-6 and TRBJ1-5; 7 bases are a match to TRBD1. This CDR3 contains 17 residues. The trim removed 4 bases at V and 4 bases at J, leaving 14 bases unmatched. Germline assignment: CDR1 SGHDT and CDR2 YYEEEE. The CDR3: CASSLLERTGQNQPQHF. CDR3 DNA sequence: TGTGCCAGCAGCCTGCTGGAAAGGACAGGACAAAATCAGCCCCAGCATTTT.

The CDR3 is CASTGGETQYF. The CDR3 nucleotides are TGCGCCAGCACAGGGGGAGAGACCCAGTACTTC. This chain links TRBV5-1 with TRBJ2-5, with TRBD1 identical over 7 bases. CDR1 is SGHRS, CDR2 YFSETQ, per germline. This CDR3 region has 11 residues. Losses at the gene ends were 6 bases for V and 4 bases for J; bases not matched to a gene: 0. Supplemented by reference TRBV5-1 and TRBJ2-5, the full variable domain reads KAGVTQTPRYLIKTRGQQVTLSCSPISGHRSVSWYQQTPGQGLQFLFEYFSETQRNKGNFPGRFSGRQFSNSRSEMNVSTLELGDSALYLCASTGGETQYFGPGTRLLVL.

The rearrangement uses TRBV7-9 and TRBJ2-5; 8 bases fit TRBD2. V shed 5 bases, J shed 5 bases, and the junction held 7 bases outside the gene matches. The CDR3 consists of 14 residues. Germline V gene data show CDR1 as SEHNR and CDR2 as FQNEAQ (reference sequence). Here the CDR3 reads CASSPRTSRETQYF. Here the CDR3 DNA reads TGTGCCAGCAGCCCCCGGACTAGCCGGGAGACCCAGTACTTC.

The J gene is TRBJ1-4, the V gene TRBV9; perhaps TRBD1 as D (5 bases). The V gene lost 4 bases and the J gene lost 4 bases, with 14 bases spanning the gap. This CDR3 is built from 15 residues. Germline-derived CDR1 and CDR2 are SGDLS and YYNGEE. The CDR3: CASSLAGGNNEKLFF. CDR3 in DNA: TGTGCCAGCAGCCTAGCCGGGGGAAATAATGAAAAACTGTTTTTT.

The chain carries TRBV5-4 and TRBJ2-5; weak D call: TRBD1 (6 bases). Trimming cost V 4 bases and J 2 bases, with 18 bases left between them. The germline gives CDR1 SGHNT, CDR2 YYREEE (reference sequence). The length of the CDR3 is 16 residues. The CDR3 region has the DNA TGTGCCAGCAGCCCCGCCTCGAGGGGGATACAAGAGACCCAGTACTTC. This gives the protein CASSPASRGIQETQYF. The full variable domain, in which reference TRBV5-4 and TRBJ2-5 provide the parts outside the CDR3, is ETGVTQSPTHLIKTRGQQVTLRCSSQSGHNTVSWYQQALGQGPQFIFQYYREEENGRGNFPPRFSGLQFPNYSSELNVNALELDDSALYLCASSPASRGIQETQYFGPGTRLLVL.

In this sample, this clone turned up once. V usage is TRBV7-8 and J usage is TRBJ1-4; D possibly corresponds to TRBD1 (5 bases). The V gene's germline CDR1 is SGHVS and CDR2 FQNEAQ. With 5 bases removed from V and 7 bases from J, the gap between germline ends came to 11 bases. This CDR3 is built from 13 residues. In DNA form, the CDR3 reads TGTGCCAGCAGCCGGGACTACTCTGAAAAACTGTTTTTT. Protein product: CASSRDYSEKLFF.

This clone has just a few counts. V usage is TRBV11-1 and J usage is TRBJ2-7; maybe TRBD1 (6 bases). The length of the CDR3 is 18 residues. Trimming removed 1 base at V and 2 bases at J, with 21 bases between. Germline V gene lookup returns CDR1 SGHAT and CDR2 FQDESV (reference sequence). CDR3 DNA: TGTGCCAGCAGCTTAGAAGCCCAGGACAGCACCTACCCCTACGAGCAGTACTTC. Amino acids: CASSLEAQDSTYPYEQYF.

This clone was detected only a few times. CDR3 nucleotides: TGTGCCAGCAGCCAAGTACGCCTGCGGGGGGGATACAATGAGCAGTTCTTC. Residues: CASSQVRLRGGYNEQFF. This sequence joins TRBV14 and TRBJ2-1, with 9 bases identical to TRBD2. The V gene's germline CDR1 is SGHDN and CDR2 FVKESK. The junction had 8 bases not matched to a gene; V was cut back by 1 base and J by 4 bases. There are 17 residues in the CDR3.

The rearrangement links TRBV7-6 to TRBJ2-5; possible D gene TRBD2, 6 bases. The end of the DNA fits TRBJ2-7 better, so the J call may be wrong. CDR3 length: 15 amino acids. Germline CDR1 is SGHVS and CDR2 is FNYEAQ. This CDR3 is CASSLGTMSSYEQYF. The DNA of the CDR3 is TGTGCCAGCAGCTTAGGGACTATGAGCTCCTACGAGCAGTACTTC.

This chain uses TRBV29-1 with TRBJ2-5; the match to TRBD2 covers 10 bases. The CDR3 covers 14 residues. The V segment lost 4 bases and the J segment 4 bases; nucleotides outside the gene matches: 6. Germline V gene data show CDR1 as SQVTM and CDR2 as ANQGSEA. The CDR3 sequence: CSVGSGGVGETQYF. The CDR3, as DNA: TGCAGCGTTGGAAGCGGGGGGGTAGGAGAGACCCAGTACTTC.

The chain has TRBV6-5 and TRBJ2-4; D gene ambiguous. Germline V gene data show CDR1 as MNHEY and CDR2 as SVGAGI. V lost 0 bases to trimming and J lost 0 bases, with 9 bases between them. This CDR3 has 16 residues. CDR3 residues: CASSYSSLVAKNIQYF. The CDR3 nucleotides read TGTGCCAGCAGTTACTCTAGCCTAGTAGCCAAAAACATTCAGTACTTC.

DNA for the CDR3: TGCGCCAGCACTACGGCGGCTAAAGGGGGACCCGGGGAGCTGTTTTTT. This translates into CASTTAAKGGPGELFF. The chain recombines TRBV5-1 with TRBJ2-2; a weak D match, TRBD1 (6 bases). This CDR3 is built from 16 residues. CDR1 SGHRS and CDR2 YFSETQ come from the germline V gene. Trimming pared 6 bases from V and 6 bases from J, leaving 21 bases between.

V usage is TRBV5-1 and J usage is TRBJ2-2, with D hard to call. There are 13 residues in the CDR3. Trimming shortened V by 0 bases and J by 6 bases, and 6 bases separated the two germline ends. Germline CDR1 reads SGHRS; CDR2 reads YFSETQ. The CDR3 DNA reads TGCGCCAGCAGCTTGGCCAGTCCCGGGGAGCTGTTTTTT. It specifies CASSLASPGELFF. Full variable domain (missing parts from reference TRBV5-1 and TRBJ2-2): KAGVTQTPRYLIKTRGQQVTLSCSPISGHRSVSWYQQTPGQGLQFLFEYFSETQRNKGNFPGRFSGRQFSNSRSEMNVSTLELGDSALYLCASSLASPGELFFGEGSRLTVL.

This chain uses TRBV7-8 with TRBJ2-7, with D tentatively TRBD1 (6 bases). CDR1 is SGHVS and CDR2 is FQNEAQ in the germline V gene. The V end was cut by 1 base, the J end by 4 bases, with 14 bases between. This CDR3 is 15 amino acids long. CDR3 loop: CASSLVGRGGYEQYF. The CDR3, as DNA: TGTGCCAGCAGCTTAGTCGGCAGGGGCGGGTACGAGCAGTACTTC.

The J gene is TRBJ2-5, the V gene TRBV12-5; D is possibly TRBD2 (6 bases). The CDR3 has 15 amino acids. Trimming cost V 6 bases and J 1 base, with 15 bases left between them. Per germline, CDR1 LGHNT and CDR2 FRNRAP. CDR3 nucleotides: TGTGCTAGTGGCGAAACCGGGACTCTCCAAGAGACCCAGTACTTC. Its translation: CASGETGTLQETQYF.

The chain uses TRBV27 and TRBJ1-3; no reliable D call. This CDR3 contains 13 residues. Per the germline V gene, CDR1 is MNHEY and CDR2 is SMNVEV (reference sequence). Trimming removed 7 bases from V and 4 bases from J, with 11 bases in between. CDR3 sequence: CASTPREGNTIYF. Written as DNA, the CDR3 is TGTGCCAGCACCCCGCGGGAGGGAAACACCATATATTTT.

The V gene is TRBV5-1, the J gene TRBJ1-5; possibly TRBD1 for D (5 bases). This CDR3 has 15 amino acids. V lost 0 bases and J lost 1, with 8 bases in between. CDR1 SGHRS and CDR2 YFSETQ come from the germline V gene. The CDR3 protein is CASSLEGASNQPQHF. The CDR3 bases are TGCGCCAGCAGCTTGGAAGGGGCGAGCAATCAGCCCCAGCATTTT.

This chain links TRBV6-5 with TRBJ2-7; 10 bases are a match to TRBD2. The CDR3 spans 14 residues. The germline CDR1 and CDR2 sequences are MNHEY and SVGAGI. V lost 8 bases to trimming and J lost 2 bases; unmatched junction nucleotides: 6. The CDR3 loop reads CASGKRGGTYEQYF. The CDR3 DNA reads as TGTGCCAGCGGCAAGCGGGGGGGAACCTACGAGCAGTACTTC.

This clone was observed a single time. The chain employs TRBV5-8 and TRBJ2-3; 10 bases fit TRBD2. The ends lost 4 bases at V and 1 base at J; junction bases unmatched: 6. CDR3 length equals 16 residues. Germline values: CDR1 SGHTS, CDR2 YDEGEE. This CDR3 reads CASSPLGLAGTDTQYF. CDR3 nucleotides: TGTGCCAGCAGCCCGCTCGGACTAGCGGGCACAGATACGCAGTATTTT.

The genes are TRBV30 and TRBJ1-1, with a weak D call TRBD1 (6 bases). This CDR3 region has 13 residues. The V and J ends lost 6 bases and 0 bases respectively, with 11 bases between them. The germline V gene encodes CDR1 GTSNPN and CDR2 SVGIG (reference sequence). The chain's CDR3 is CACNRAMNTEAFF. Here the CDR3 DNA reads TGTGCCTGCAACAGGGCTATGAACACTGAAGCTTTCTTT.

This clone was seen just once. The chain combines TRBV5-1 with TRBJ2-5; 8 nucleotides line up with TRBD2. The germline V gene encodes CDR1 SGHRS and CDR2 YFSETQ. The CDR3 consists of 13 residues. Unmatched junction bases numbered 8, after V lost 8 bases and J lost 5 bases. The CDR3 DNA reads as TGCGCCAGTTCGGGGGGGCCGGGGGAGACCCAGTACTTC. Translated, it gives CASSGGPGETQYF.

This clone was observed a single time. CDR3 in amino acids: CAISDPGQGAGYGYTF. DNA for the CDR3: TGTGCCATCAGTGACCCGGGACAGGGGGCAGGCTATGGCTACACCTTC. The chain uses TRBV10-3 and TRBJ1-2; 12 bases line up with TRBD1. The CDR3 covers 16 residues. Trimming removed 3 bases from V and 4 bases from J; junction bases left unmatched: 6. Looked up from germline, CDR1 is ENHRY and CDR2 is SYGVKD.

The CDR3 loop is CASSFSSGPADTQYF. The CDR3, as DNA: TGTGCCAGCAGCTTTTCGTCTGGCCCCGCAGATACGCAGTATTTT. The chain couples TRBV5-6 to TRBJ2-3, with D unclear. The CDR3 spans 15 residues. Deletions cut 2 bases from V and 4 bases from J, with 14 bases between. CDR1 is SGHDT and CDR2 is YYEEEE in the germline V gene. Filled out from reference TRBV5-6 and TRBJ2-3, the complete variable domain reads DAGVTQSPTHLIKTRGQQVTLRCSPKSGHDTVSWYQQALGQGPQFIFQYYEEEERQRGNFPDRFSGHQFPNYSSELNVNALLLGDSALYLCASSFSSGPADTQYFGPGTRLTVL.

DNA of the CDR3: TGCGCCAGCAGTCAATCGAAGGGGACAGCAACCCAAGGGGAAAAACTGTTTTTT. Translation gives CASSQSKGTATQGEKLFF. The chain links TRBV23-1 to TRBJ1-4; 7 nucleotides align to TRBD1. TRBV23-1 belongs to the ORF category, with a function that is uncertain. The CDR3 is made up of 18 amino acids. After removal of 0 bases from V and 8 bases from J, the junction contained 15 bases not matched to a gene.